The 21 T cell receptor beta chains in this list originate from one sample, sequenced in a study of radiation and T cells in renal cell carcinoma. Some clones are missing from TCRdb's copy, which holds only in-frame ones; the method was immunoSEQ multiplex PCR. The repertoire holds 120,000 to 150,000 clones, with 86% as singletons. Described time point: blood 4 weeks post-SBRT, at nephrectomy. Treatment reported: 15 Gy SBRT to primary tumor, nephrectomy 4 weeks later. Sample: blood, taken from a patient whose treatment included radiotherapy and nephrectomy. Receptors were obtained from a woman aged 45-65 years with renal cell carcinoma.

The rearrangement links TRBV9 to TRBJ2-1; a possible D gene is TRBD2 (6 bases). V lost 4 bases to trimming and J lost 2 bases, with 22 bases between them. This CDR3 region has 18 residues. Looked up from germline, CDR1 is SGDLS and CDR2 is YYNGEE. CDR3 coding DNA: TGTGCCAGCAGCTCCCAGGTAGAGCGGGCTTCAACCTACAATGAGCAGTTCTTC. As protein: CASSSQVERASTYNEQFF.

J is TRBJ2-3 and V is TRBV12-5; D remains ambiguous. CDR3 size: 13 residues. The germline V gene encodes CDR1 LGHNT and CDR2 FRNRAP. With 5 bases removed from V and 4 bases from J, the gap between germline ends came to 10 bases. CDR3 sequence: CASGPARADTQYF. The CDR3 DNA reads TGTGCTAGTGGTCCCGCTCGGGCAGATACGCAGTATTTT. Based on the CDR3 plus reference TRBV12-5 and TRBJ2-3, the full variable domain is DARVTQTPRHKVTEMGQEVTMRCQPILGHNTVFWYRQTMMQGLELLAYFRNRAPLDDSGMPKDRFSAEMPDATLATLKIQPSEPRDSAVYFCASGPARADTQYFGPGTRLTVL.

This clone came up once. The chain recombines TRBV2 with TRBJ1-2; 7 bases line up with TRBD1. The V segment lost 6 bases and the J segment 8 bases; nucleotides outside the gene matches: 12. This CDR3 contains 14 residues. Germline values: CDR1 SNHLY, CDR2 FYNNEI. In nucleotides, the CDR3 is TGTGCCAGCAGACCCCGGGGAGGGGGCTGGGGCTACACCTTC. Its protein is CASRPRGGGWGYTF.

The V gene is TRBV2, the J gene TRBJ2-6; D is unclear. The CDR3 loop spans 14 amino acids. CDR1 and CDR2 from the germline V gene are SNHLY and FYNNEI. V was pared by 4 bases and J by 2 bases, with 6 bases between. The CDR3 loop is CASSGWTGANVLTF. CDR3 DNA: TGTGCCAGCAGTGGGTGGACTGGGGCCAACGTCCTGACTTTC.

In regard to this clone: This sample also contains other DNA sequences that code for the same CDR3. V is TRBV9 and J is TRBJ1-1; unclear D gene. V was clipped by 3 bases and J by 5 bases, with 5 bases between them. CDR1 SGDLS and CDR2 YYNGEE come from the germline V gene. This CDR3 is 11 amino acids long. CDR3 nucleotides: TGTGCCAGCAGCGACGGGACTGAAGCTTTCTTT. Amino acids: CASSDGTEAFF. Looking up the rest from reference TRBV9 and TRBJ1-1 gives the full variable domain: DSGVTQTPKHLITATGQRVTLRCSPRSGDLSVYWYQQSLDQGLQFLIQYYNGEERAKGNILERFSAQQFPDLHSELNLSSLELGDSALYFCASSDGTEAFFGQGTRLTVV.

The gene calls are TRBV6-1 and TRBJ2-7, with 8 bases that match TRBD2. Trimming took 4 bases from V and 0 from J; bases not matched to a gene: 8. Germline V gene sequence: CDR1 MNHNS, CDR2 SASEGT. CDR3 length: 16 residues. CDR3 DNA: TGTGCCAGCAGTGCCCGACGGGGGGGAGTCTCCTACGAGCAGTACTTC. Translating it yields CASSARRGGVSYEQYF.

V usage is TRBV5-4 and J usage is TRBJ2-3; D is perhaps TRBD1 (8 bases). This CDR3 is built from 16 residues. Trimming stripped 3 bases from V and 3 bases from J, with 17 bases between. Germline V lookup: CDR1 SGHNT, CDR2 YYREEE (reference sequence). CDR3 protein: CASSSRTGRVTDTQYF. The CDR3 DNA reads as TGTGCCAGCAGCTCCAGGACAGGGAGGGTAACAGATACGCAGTATTTT.

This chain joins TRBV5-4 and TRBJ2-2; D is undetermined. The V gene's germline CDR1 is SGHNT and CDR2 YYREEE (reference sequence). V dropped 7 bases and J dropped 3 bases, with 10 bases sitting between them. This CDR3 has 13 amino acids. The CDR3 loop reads CASYALDTGELFF. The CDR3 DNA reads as TGTGCCAGCTACGCCTTGGACACCGGGGAGCTGTTTTTT.

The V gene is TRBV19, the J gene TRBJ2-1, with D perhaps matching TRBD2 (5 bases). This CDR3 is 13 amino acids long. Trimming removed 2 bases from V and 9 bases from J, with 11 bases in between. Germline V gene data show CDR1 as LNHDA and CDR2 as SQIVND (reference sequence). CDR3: CASSISAGVEQFF. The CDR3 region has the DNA TGTGCCAGTAGTATATCGGCCGGGGTTGAGCAGTTCTTC. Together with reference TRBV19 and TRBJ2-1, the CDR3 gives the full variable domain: DGGITQSPKYLFRKEGQNVTLSCEQNLNHDAMYWYRQDPGQGLRLIYYSQIVNDFQKGDIAEGYSVSREKKESFPLTVTSAQKNPTAFYLCASSISAGVEQFFGPGTRLTVL.

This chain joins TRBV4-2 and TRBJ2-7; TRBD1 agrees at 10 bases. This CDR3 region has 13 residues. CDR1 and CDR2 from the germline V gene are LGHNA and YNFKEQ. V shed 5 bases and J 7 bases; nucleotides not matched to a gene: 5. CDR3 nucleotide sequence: TGTGCCAGCAGCACCGGACAGGGGGGAGAGCAGTACTTC. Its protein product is CASSTGQGGEQYF.

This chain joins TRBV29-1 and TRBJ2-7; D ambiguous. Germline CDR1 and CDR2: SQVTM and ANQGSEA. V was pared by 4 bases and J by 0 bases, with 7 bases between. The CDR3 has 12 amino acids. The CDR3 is CSVAESSYEQYF. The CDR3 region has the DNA TGCAGCGTTGCGGAGAGCTCCTACGAGCAGTACTTC.

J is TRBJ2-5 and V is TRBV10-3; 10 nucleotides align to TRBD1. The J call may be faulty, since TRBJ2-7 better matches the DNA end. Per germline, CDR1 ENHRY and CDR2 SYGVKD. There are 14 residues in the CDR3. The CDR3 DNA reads TGTGCCATCAGTCGGGACAGGGGCTTCTACGAGCAGTACTTC. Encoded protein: CAISRDRGFYEQYF.

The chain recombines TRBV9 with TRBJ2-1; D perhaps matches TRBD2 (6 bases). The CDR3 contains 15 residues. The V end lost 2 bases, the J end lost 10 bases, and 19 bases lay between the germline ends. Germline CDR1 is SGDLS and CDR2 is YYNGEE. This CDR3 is CASSVGGGLSEEQFF. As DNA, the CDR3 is TGTGCCAGCAGCGTGGGGGGTGGGCTTTCGGAAGAGCAGTTCTTC.

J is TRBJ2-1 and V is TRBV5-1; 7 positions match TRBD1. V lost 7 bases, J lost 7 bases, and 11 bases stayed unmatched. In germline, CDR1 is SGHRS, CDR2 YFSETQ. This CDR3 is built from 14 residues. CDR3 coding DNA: TGCGCCAGCGTATCCGGGACAGCCCCGAATGAGCAGTTCTTC. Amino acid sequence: CASVSGTAPNEQFF.

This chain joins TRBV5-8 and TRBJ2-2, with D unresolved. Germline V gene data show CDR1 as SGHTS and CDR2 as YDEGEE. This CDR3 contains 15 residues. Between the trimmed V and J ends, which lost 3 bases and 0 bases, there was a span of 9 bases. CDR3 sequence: CASSWALTNTGELFF. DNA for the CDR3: TGTGCCAGCAGCTGGGCCCTTACGAACACCGGGGAGCTGTTTTTT.

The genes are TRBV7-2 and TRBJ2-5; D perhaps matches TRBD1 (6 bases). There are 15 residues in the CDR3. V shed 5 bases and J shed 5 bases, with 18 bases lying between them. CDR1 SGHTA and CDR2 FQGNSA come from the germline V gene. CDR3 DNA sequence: TGTGCCAGCAGCGCCCAGGGGACCGGTTGGGAGACCCAGTACTTC. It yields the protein CASSAQGTGWETQYF.

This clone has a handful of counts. This chain's CDR3 is CAISESGAEETEAFF. The CDR3, as DNA: TGTGCCATCAGTGAGTCAGGGGCGGAGGAGACTGAAGCTTTCTTT. The chain uses TRBV10-3 and TRBJ1-1, with D tentatively TRBD1 (5 bases). Germline CDR1 reads ENHRY; CDR2 reads SYGVKD. The V end was cut by 0 bases, the J end by 5 bases, with 13 bases between. CDR3 length: 15 amino acids.

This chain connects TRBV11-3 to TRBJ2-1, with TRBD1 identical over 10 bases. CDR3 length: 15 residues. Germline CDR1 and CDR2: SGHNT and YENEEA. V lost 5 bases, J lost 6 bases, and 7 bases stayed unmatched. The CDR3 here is CASSTSRTGGNEQFF. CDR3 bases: TGTGCCAGCAGCACCAGTCGGACAGGGGGCAATGAGCAGTTCTTC.

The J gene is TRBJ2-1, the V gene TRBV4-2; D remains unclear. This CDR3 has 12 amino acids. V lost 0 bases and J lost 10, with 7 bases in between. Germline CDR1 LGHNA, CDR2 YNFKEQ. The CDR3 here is CASSQDSREQFF. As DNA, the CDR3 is TGTGCCAGCAGCCAAGATTCCCGAGAGCAGTTCTTC.

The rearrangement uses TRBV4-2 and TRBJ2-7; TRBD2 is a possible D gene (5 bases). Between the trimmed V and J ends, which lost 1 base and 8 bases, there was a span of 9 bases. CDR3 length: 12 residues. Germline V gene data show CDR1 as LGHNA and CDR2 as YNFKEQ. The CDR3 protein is CASSQVPGKQYF. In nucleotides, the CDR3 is TGTGCCAGCAGCCAAGTCCCGGGGAAGCAGTACTTC.

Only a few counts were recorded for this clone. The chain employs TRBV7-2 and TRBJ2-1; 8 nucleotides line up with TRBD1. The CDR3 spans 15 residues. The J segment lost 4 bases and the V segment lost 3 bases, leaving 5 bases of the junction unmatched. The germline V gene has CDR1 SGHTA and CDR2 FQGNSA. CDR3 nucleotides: TGTGCCAGCAGCTTCCGGACAGGGAGATACAATGAGCAGTTCTTC. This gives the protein CASSFRTGRYNEQFF.